The clone carrying this T cell receptor beta chain was found a few times. Original processing methods: Estimation of nucleated cell counts relied on the amplification of reference gene primers. The data were produced by immunoSEQ multiplex PCR, yet TCRdb's version contains in-frame clones alone and is incomplete. The V and J calls and clone size were taken over from that table, and D and trimming were inferred from the DNA. Among 150,000 to 200,000 clones, around nine tenths were seen once, and the ten largest hold roughly 2.2%. The entry originates in a study of blood T cell repertoires in COVID-19. Turning to the study itself: PBMCs, B-cell-depleted T cells, or T cells were the source of the cDNA or gDNA that made up the material.

Per germline, CDR1 LNHDA and CDR2 SQIVND (reference sequence). This CDR3 comprises 17 residues. V shed 5 bases and J 1 base; nucleotides not matched to a gene: 10. Input material: peripheral blood. V usage is TRBV19 and J usage is TRBJ1-2; 10 bases are a match to TRBD1. This receptor was taken from a man between 65 and 80 years old with active or convalescent COVID-19. In DNA, the CDR3 is TGTGCCAGTAGTTCCCGGACAGGGGGTCGGAATAACTATGGCTACACCTTC. Translated, it gives CASSSRTGGRNNYGYTF.